This T cell receptor (beta chain) comes out of a study of blood T cell repertoires in COVID-19. Turning to the study itself: COVID-19 samples from acute and convalescent phases originated in the United States, Italy and Spain. The analysed material was cDNA or gDNA that came from T cells, B-cell-depleted T cells, or PBMCs.

CDR1 is LGHNA and CDR2 is YNFKEQ in the germline V gene. Losses at the gene ends were 4 bases for V and 4 bases for J; bases not matched to a gene: 8. The CDR3 covers 16 residues. Original methodology: The assay estimated nucleated cells by amplifying reference gene primers. Clones were read by immunoSEQ multiplex PCR, and TCRdb kept only the in-frame ones, dropping some. That table supplies the V and J calls and clone size; D and trimming were determined from the DNA. Among some 80,000 clones listed, approximately 86% were seen once. This sequence was found in a human donor in a cohort sampled during active COVID-19. Sequencing was done on a sample of peripheral blood. The gene calls are TRBV4-2 and TRBJ2-5; 11 bases match TRBD2. The DNA of the CDR3 is TGTGCCAGCAGCCGATCTTTAGCGGGAGGGCGAGAGACCCAGTACTTC. This translates into CASSRSLAGGRETQYF.